The 16 T cell receptor beta chains below were found in one sample sequenced in a study of radiotherapy plus CTLA-4 blockade in lung cancer. The assay was immunoSEQ multiplex PCR, and TCRdb's table has in-frame clones only and misses some. The sample has some 35,000 clones, more than 70% seen once. The sequencing here drew on peripheral blood, taken from a patient treated with radiotherapy plus ipilimumab. These receptor sequences come from a human donor with non-small cell lung cancer who had stable disease on radiotherapy plus ipilimumab.

This clone is medium-sized (0.01 to 0.1%) within its sample. The chain is built from TRBV30 and TRBJ1-1; 11 nucleotides align to TRBD1. The germline V gene encodes CDR1 GTSNPN and CDR2 SVGIG (reference sequence). V was clipped by 5 bases and J by 10 bases; unmatched bases: 15. The CDR3 length is 15 residues. Here the CDR3 DNA reads TGTGCCTGGGGGGATTTAGGGACAGGGGGTGACGGAGCTTTCTTT. Translation: CAWGDLGTGGDGAFF. The full variable domain, its missing parts supplied by reference TRBV30 and TRBJ1-1, is SQTIHQWPATLVQPVGSPLSLECTVEGTSNPNLYWYRQAAGRGLQLLFYSVGIGQISSEVPQNLSASRPQDRQFILSSKKLLLSDSGFYLCAWGDLGTGGDGAFFGQGTRLTVV.

The chain couples TRBV28 to TRBJ2-5, with D possibly TRBD1 on 6 matching bases. This CDR3 contains 14 residues. Germline values: CDR1 MDHEN, CDR2 SYDVKM. V dropped 6 bases and J dropped 1 base, with 12 bases sitting between them. CDR3 in DNA: TGTGCCAGCAGGCTCAACAGGGTCCAAGAGACCCAGTACTTC. This translates into CASRLNRVQETQYF.

The chain carries TRBV10-3 and TRBJ2-2, with TRBD1 identical over 11 bases. Germline CDR1 is ENHRY and CDR2 is SYGVKD. J gave up 6 bases and V 8 bases, and 11 bases lay outside the gene matches. This CDR3 is 16 amino acids long. CDR3 in amino acids: CAIAPLRDRGSGELFF. The CDR3 nucleotides are TGTGCCATCGCCCCCCTCCGGGACAGGGGGTCCGGGGAGCTGTTTTTT.

The CDR3 DNA reads as TGTGCCAGCAGCACTAGACAGGGGTCGACTCGGGCCAAAAACATTCAGTACTTC. Translated, it gives CASSTRQGSTRAKNIQYF. The chain recombines TRBV13 with TRBJ2-4; TRBD1 matches 8 bases. The CDR3 extends over 18 amino acids. Trimming at V came to 5 bases and at J to 1 base, leaving 13 bases not matched to a gene. Germline V gene lookup returns CDR1 PRHDT and CDR2 FYEKMQ (reference sequence).

The V call is TRBV19, the J call TRBJ1-5; 8 positions match TRBD1. Trimming at V came to 8 bases and at J to 6 bases, leaving 12 bases not matched to a gene. The CDR3 is 15 amino acids. The germline CDR1 and CDR2 sequences are LNHDA and SQIVND (reference sequence). This CDR3 reads CASDVGQVGSQPQHF. CDR3 DNA: TGTGCCAGTGACGTGGGACAGGTTGGGAGTCAGCCCCAGCATTTT.

This chain joins TRBV27 and TRBJ2-5, with D hard to call. Trimming pared 5 bases from V and 0 bases from J, leaving 16 bases between. Germline values: CDR1 MNHEY, CDR2 SMNVEV (reference sequence). The length of the CDR3 is 16 residues. In DNA form, the CDR3 reads TGTGCCAGCAGTCGGTCCCTCTCACCGTACCAAGAGACCCAGTACTTC. Translated: CASSRSLSPYQETQYF.

In nucleotides, the CDR3 is TGTGCCAGCAGCCAACCCAGCGGGAGGGCCTACGAGCAGTACTTC. Translating it yields CASSQPSGRAYEQYF. The chain joins TRBV5-6 to TRBJ2-7; TRBD2 matches at 10 bases. Germline CDR1 reads SGHDT; CDR2 reads YYEEEE. This CDR3 spans 15 amino acids. Trimming cost V 4 bases and J 2 bases; bases outside gene matches: 6.

In regard to this clone: The junction departs from the called germline gene at one end, perhaps through a read error. J is TRBJ1-5 and V is TRBV11-2; TRBD1 might be the D (5 bases). In germline, CDR1 is SGHAT, CDR2 FQNNGV. The CDR3 has 16 amino acids. The CDR3 DNA follows: TGTGCCTGCAGCTTAGGCCAGGGTGAGGGCAATCAGCCCCAGCATTTT. It yields the protein CACSLGQGEGNQPQHF.

This sequence joins TRBV19 and TRBJ2-7, with 7 bases that match TRBD1. Germline assignment: CDR1 LNHDA and CDR2 SQIVND (reference sequence). The CDR3 has 14 residues. Trimming cost V 5 bases and J 2 bases; bases outside gene matches: 6. The CDR3 DNA reads TGTGCCAGTAGTTTCCGGGACAGCACCTACGAGCAGTACTTC. It yields the protein CASSFRDSTYEQYF.

V gene TRBV6-6 combines with J gene TRBJ1-5; 9 bases match TRBD1. The ends lost 4 bases at V and 5 bases at J; junction bases unmatched: 9. CDR3 length equals 16 residues. Germline CDR1 MNHNY, CDR2 SVGAGI (reference sequence). The CDR3 DNA reads TGTGCCAGCAGTTTAACAGGGGGCGGAGGCGATCAGCCCCAGCATTTT. Its protein product is CASSLTGGGGDQPQHF.

This rearrangement joins TRBV29-1 to TRBJ1-4, with 7 bases lining up with TRBD1. This CDR3 is 13 amino acids long. V dropped 4 bases and J dropped 3; count of bases not matched to a gene: 2. CDR1 and CDR2 from the germline V gene are SQVTM and ANQGSEA. The CDR3 bases are TGCAGCGTTGGACAGGGATCTAATGAAAAACTGTTTTTT. Translation: CSVGQGSNEKLFF.

The chain couples TRBV7-2 to TRBJ2-5, with 10 bases lining up with TRBD1. CDR3 length: 14 amino acids. Germline loops: CDR1 SGHTA, CDR2 FQGNSA. The V segment lost 5 bases and the J segment 5 bases; nucleotides outside the gene matches: 5. The CDR3 protein is CASSLTGGEETQYF. CDR3 in DNA: TGTGCCAGCAGCCTGACAGGGGGCGAGGAGACCCAGTACTTC.

The sample holds one count of this clone. The chain employs TRBV7-2 and TRBJ2-1, with D perhaps matching TRBD2 (6 bases). Trimming shortened V by 2 bases and J by 1 base, and 12 bases separated the two germline ends. Germline V gene lookup returns CDR1 SGHTA and CDR2 FQGNSA. This CDR3 has 16 residues. The CDR3 reads CASSLLGGSSYNEQFF. CDR3 in DNA: TGTGCCAGCAGCTTACTCGGAGGGAGTTCCTACAATGAGCAGTTCTTC.

The rearrangement joins TRBV5-1 to TRBJ2-5; TRBD2 matches 7 bases. This CDR3 is 14 amino acids long. Germline assignment: CDR1 SGHRS and CDR2 YFSETQ. Unmatched junction bases numbered 9, after V lost 7 bases and J lost 3 bases. In nucleotides, the CDR3 is TGCGCCAGCGGTGGGGGAGGGCCGGAAGAGACCCAGTACTTC. Its translation: CASGGGGPEETQYF. The full variable domain, its missing parts supplied by reference TRBV5-1 and TRBJ2-5, is KAGVTQTPRYLIKTRGQQVTLSCSPISGHRSVSWYQQTPGQGLQFLFEYFSETQRNKGNFPGRFSGRQFSNSRSEMNVSTLELGDSALYLCASGGGGPEETQYFGPGTRLLVL.

The chain uses TRBV7-2 and TRBJ2-7, with a weak D call TRBD1 (5 bases). The CDR3 contains 18 residues. V lost 0 bases and J 5 bases, leaving 23 bases between the germline ends. Germline V gene lookup returns CDR1 SGHTA and CDR2 FQGNSA. This CDR3 reads CASSLAFRGPPRSDEQYF. In nucleotides, the CDR3 is TGTGCCAGCAGCTTAGCGTTTAGGGGCCCTCCCAGGTCGGACGAGCAGTACTTC.

The chain joins TRBV7-8 to TRBJ2-5; weak D call: TRBD2 (6 bases). Germline V lookup: CDR1 SGHVS, CDR2 FQNEAQ. The CDR3 sequence is 11 residues long. With 7 bases removed from V and 7 bases from J, the gap between germline ends came to 10 bases. CDR3 bases: TGTGCCAGCATGGAGGGAGGGACCCAGTACTTC. It translates to CASMEGGTQYF.